This TCR beta chain was identified during a study of PD-1 blockade in classical Hodgkin lymphoma. Regarding the study as a whole: Relapsed/refractory patients reportedly had lower baseline diversity than newly diagnosed patients. By C4D1 there was a significant rise in CD4+ TCR diversity but not in CD8+ TCR diversity.

Trimming left V 1 base short and J 5 bases short, with 7 bases between. Germline loops: CDR1 SGHNT, CDR2 YYREEE (reference sequence). The CDR3 loop spans 12 amino acids. Following autologous stem cell transplantation, relapse occurred in every patient, and exposure to brentuximab vedotin varied. Classifying best responses yielded complete response, partial response or progressive disease. Turning to this clone: The antigen is undetermined. This CDR3 is also generated by other DNA sequences in the sample.

TCRdb's table, derived via immunoSEQ multiplex PCR, lists solely in-frame clones and lacks some. The sample includes roughly 45,000 clones, over 65% seen only once; the top ten take approximately 3%. The V call is TRBV5-4, the J call TRBJ2-7; TRBD1 might be the D (5 bases). This receptor was identified in a human donor with classical Hodgkin lymphoma. Specimen: peripheral blood mononuclear cells (PBMCs), collected before the second cycle of nivolumab. The chain's CDR3 is CASSLNRNEQYF. The CDR3, as DNA: TGTGCCAGCAGCTTGAACAGGAACGAGCAGTACTTC.